These 22 T cell receptor beta chains were all obtained from the same sample, sequenced in a study of T-cell reconstitution after alpha-beta-depleted transplantation in children. Preparation of the TCRbeta library involved a method that used unique molecular identifiers. TCRdb called the PCR reads again in MiXCR, with one record for every CDR3 protein. The sample records 65,000 to 75,000 distinct CDR3 sequences, around 4.7% being singletons. The sample consisted of PBMCs, mostly from graft donor cells, taken 180 days after TCRalphabeta/CD19-depleted stem cell transplant. The origin of the receptors is a boy under two years old who had a stem cell transplant for acute myeloid leukemia, so the T cells may come from the graft donor.

In its sample, this clonotype was seen many times. This rearrangement joins TRBV27 to TRBJ2-7; TRBD1 matches at 10 bases. The length of the CDR3 is 16 residues. Trimming took 5 bases from V and 2 from J; bases not matched to a gene: 9. Germline loops: CDR1 MNHEY, CDR2 SMNVEV (reference sequence). The CDR3 DNA reads as TGTGCCAGCAGTCCCTCCGGGACAGGGGTCGCCTACGAGCAGTACGTC. Its translation: CASSPSGTGVAYEQYV.

This clonotype has at least ten counts. This chain links TRBV27 with TRBJ1-5, with no clear D. The V gene's germline CDR1 is MNHEY and CDR2 SMNVEV (reference sequence). The V end was cut by 5 bases, the J end by 1 base, with 12 bases between. The CDR3 runs to 15 residues. CDR3 bases: TGTGCCAGCAGTACCTTTTCGGGGAGCAATCAGCCCCAGCATTTT. It codes for CASSTFSGSNQPQHF.

The table lists this clonotype with many counts. The rearrangement links TRBV20-1 to TRBJ2-3; 12 bases line up with TRBD2. This CDR3 region has 16 residues. Germline V gene lookup returns CDR1 DFQATT and CDR2 SNEGSKA (reference sequence). V lost 3 bases, J lost 2 bases, and 6 bases stayed unmatched. The CDR3 nucleotides read TGCAGTGCTAGTTCGACTAGCGGGGGAGACACAGATACGCAGTATTTT. Translation: CSASSTSGGDTDTQYF.

In this sample, this clonotype turned up many times. V gene TRBV7-8 combines with J gene TRBJ2-1, with 14 bases identical to TRBD2. V was pared by 5 bases and J by 3 bases, with 9 bases of the junction left unmatched. CDR3 size: 18 residues. The germline V gene encodes CDR1 SGHVS and CDR2 FQNEAQ. CDR3 region: CASSPGLAGGPYYNEQFF. CDR3 sequence (DNA): TGTGCCAGCAGCCCCGGACTAGCGGGGGGACCTTACTACAATGAGCAGTTCTTC.

This clonotype was seen at least ten times. V gene TRBV4-3 combines with J gene TRBJ2-1; TRBD1 aligns across 7 bases. The germline CDR1 and CDR2 sequences are LGHNA and YSLEER. This CDR3 has 18 amino acids. V lost 3 bases, J lost 0 bases, and 11 bases stayed unmatched. CDR3 residues: CASSHRPGTASSYNEQFF. CDR3 nucleotides: TGCGCCAGCAGCCACCGACCGGGGACAGCGAGCTCCTACAATGAGCAGTTCTTC.

This chain links TRBV10-3 with TRBJ2-1; 8 bases line up with TRBD2. The CDR3 is 18 amino acids. Germline V lookup: CDR1 ENHRY, CDR2 SYGVKD. J lost 1 base, V lost 5 bases, and 13 bases had no gene match. The CDR3: CAISLDSGGARSYNEQFF. The CDR3 DNA reads TGTGCCATCAGTTTGGATTCCGGGGGGGCAAGGTCCTACAATGAGCAGTTCTTC.

This clonotype has at least ten counts. The J gene is TRBJ2-2, the V gene TRBV9; weak D call: TRBD2 (6 bases). Trimming left V 4 bases short and J 4 bases short, with 14 bases between. Germline V gives CDR1 SGDLS, CDR2 YYNGEE. The CDR3 spans 15 residues. The DNA for the CDR3 is TGTGCCAGCAGCCCATGGGACTTATCCACCGGGGAGCTGTTTTTT. Translating gives CASSPWDLSTGELFF.

The table lists this clonotype with many counts. This chain joins TRBV19 and TRBJ2-4; a weak D match, TRBD2 (5 bases). Germline V gives CDR1 LNHDA, CDR2 SQIVND (reference sequence). The CDR3 has 16 residues. Trimming left V 3 bases short and J 6 bases short, with 18 bases between. The CDR3 DNA is TGTGCCAGTAGTATCAGAGGGCGCGATGTCTTAAACATTCAGTACTTC. Amino acids: CASSIRGRDVLNIQYF.

This clonotype was detected once. The chain links TRBV30 to TRBJ2-1; D might be TRBD2 (5 bases). The CDR3 is made up of 14 amino acids. V was pared by 2 bases and J by 4 bases, with 12 bases between. CDR1 is GTSNPN, CDR2 SVGIG, per germline (reference sequence). The CDR3 protein is CAWSRGPLYNEQFF. The CDR3 coding sequence is TGTGCCTGGAGTCGAGGGCCCCTATACAATGAGCAGTTCTTC. The full variable domain, completed using reference TRBV30 and TRBJ2-1, is SQTIHQWPATLVQPVGSPLSLECTVEGTSNPNLYWYRQAAGRGLQLLFYSVGIGQISSEVPQNLSASRPQDRQFILSSKKLLLSDSGFYLCAWSRGPLYNEQFFGPGTRLTVL.

There are many counts of this clonotype. The rearrangement joins TRBV12-3 or TRBV12-4 to TRBJ2-7, with D perhaps being TRBD1 or TRBD2 (5 bases each). There are 13 residues in the CDR3. Trimming stripped 4 bases from V and 1 base from J, with 8 bases between. As DNA, the CDR3 is TGTGCCAGCAGTTGGGACGGATCCTACGAGCAGTACTTC. Its protein product is CASSWDGSYEQYF.

This clonotype has at least ten counts. J is TRBJ1-2 and V is TRBV20-1, with no clear D. This CDR3 spans 13 amino acids. V was cut by 3 bases and J by 8 bases, with 16 bases left in between. Germline V gene lookup returns CDR1 DFQATT and CDR2 SNEGSKA (reference sequence). CDR3 protein: CSASEGAAGGYTF. Here the CDR3 DNA reads TGCAGTGCTAGTGAGGGAGCCGCGGGAGGCTACACCTTC.

This clonotype was seen repeatedly, ten times or more. V and J are TRBV7-9 and TRBJ1-2; D remains unclear. CDR1 SEHNR and CDR2 FQNEAQ come from the germline V gene (reference sequence). Trimming removed 4 bases from V and 4 bases from J, with 7 bases in between. This CDR3 contains 12 residues. The CDR3 DNA is TGTGCCAGCAGCTCCTTGGGCTATGGCTACACCTTC. Protein: CASSSLGYGYTF. The full variable domain, with the rest looked up from reference TRBV7-9 and TRBJ1-2, is DTGVSQNPRHKITKRGQNVTFRCDPISEHNRLYWYRQTLGQGPEFLTYFQNEAQLEKSRLLSDRFSAERPKGSFSTLEIQRTEQGDSAMYLCASSSLGYGYTFGSGTRLTVV.

The table lists this clonotype with many counts. The chain links TRBV4-3 to TRBJ1-1; D is ambiguous. The germline V and J ends were trimmed by 4 bases and 6 bases, with 12 bases remaining between them. This CDR3 spans 13 amino acids. Germline V gene data show CDR1 as LGHNA and CDR2 as YSLEER. The CDR3 is CASSRSMRAEAFF. As DNA, the CDR3 is TGCGCCAGCAGCCGCTCGATGAGGGCTGAAGCTTTCTTT.

This clonotype was seen ten or more times. In DNA form, the CDR3 reads TGTGCCAGCAGTTTGGCCCTCAGGGGCGGGGAGCTGTTTTTT. This codes for CASSLALRGGELFF. V is TRBV7-2 and J is TRBJ2-2; possible D gene TRBD1, 6 bases. CDR1 SGHTA and CDR2 FQGNSA come from the germline V gene. The CDR3 has 14 residues. V lost 6 bases and J 7 bases, leaving 15 bases between the germline ends.

The sample holds many counts of this clonotype. The chain links TRBV2 to TRBJ1-5; D not certain. The CDR3 covers 14 residues. Trimming took 7 bases from V and 3 from J, leaving 13 bases between them. Germline CDR1 is SNHLY and CDR2 is FYNNEI. The CDR3 DNA follows: TGTGCCAGCAACGAGGTCCCCTTCAATCAGCCCCAGCATTTT. This gives the protein CASNEVPFNQPQHF.

This clonotype was counted at least ten times. This chain uses TRBV7-9 with TRBJ2-3; no firm D call. The CDR3 loop spans 12 amino acids. Between the trimmed V and J ends, which lost 5 bases and 5 bases, there was a span of 8 bases. Germline-derived CDR1 and CDR2 are SEHNR and FQNEAQ (reference sequence). The CDR3 loop reads CASSAPGDTQYF. Here the CDR3 DNA reads TGTGCCAGCAGCGCCCCGGGAGATACGCAGTATTTT.

This clonotype was seen ten or more times. This rearrangement joins TRBV7-8 to TRBJ2-3; D unresolved. Trimming took off 4 bases at V and 6 bases at J, with 20 bases between the two ends. CDR3 length: 16 amino acids. Per germline, CDR1 SGHVS and CDR2 FQNEAQ. CDR3 protein: CASSSRALTVGDTQYF. For the CDR3, the DNA is TGTGCCAGCAGCTCCAGAGCGCTAACCGTGGGGGATACGCAGTATTTT.

This clonotype occurred many times. The genes are TRBV7-8 and TRBJ1-5; D remains unclear. The CDR3 extends over 13 amino acids. Germline CDR1 SGHVS, CDR2 FQNEAQ. V lost 4 bases and J lost 7, with 11 bases in between. Written as DNA, the CDR3 is TGTGCCAGCAGCTCACAGACGAGCCAGCCCCAGCATTTT. Amino acid sequence: CASSSQTSQPQHF.

This clonotype was counted ten times or more. The chain recombines TRBV14 with TRBJ1-3, with a tentative D call TRBD1 (6 bases). The CDR3 covers 17 residues. From germline, CDR1 is SGHDN and CDR2 FVKESK. Trimming stripped 4 bases from V and 1 base from J, with 17 bases between. The CDR3 loop reads CASSPQTGGRSGNTIYF. Written as DNA, the CDR3 is TGTGCCAGCAGCCCTCAGACCGGGGGGCGATCTGGAAACACCATATATTTT.

The chain has TRBV7-9 and TRBJ1-5; D is possibly TRBD1 (6 bases). The CDR3 has 15 amino acids. The germline gives CDR1 SEHNR, CDR2 FQNEAQ (reference sequence). The ends were cut back, 4 bases at V and 5 bases at J, with 15 bases in the middle. The CDR3 protein is CASSSTGWGYQPQHF. The DNA for the CDR3 is TGTGCCAGCAGCTCGACAGGATGGGGGTATCAGCCCCAGCATTTT.

This clonotype was detected ten times or more. The chain recombines TRBV10-3 with TRBJ2-3, with TRBD1 matching over 10 bases. J lost 6 bases, V lost 2 bases, and 8 bases had no gene match. The CDR3 covers 16 residues. Germline values: CDR1 ENHRY, CDR2 SYGVKD. As DNA, the CDR3 is TGTGCCATCAGTGAGCCCCGAGACAGGGGGCGGGATACGCAGTATTTT. Residues: CAISEPRDRGRDTQYF.

Ten or more counts support this clonotype. The chain recombines TRBV7-9 with TRBJ1-1; perhaps TRBD1 as D (6 bases). Germline CDR1 is SEHNR and CDR2 is FQNEAQ (reference sequence). Trimming removed 2 bases from V and 3 bases from J, with 10 bases in between. The CDR3 contains 14 residues. This CDR3 is CASSLQGRYTEAFF. The CDR3 nucleotides read TGTGCCAGCAGCTTACAGGGGAGATACACTGAAGCTTTCTTT.